This T cell receptor (beta chain) was identified during a study of blood T cell repertoires in COVID-19. The wider study: Collection of acute and convalescent COVID-19 samples took place in the United States, Italy and Spain.

The V and J ends lost 2 bases and 8 bases, in that order; junction bases with no gene match: 6. CDR1 and CDR2 (germline): SEHNR, FQNEAQ (reference sequence). The CDR3 loop spans 15 amino acids. Clones were sequenced by immunoSEQ multiplex PCR, and TCRdb holds only the in-frame ones, with some missing. The table has about 140,000 clones, approximately 88% seen once. What was sequenced was peripheral blood. The sequence was obtained from a man aged 60 to 75 with active or convalescent COVID-19. The chain couples TRBV7-9 to TRBJ1-4, with 9 bases identical to TRBD1. CDR3 sequence: CASSLSGTGQEKLFF. CDR3 nucleotide sequence: TGTGCCAGCAGCTTAAGTGGGACAGGGCAGGAAAAACTGTTTTTT.